Included here is one TCR beta chain sequence, with context. The entry originates in a study of blood T cell repertoires in COVID-19. Methods used by the authors: Quantification of nucleated cells was approximated via reference gene primer amplification. Clones were sequenced by immunoSEQ multiplex PCR, and TCRdb holds only the in-frame ones, with some missing. The V and J calls and clone size were taken over from that table, and D and trimming were inferred from the DNA. In the table there are approximately 140,000 clones, 70% to 90% of which are singletons. Germline loops: CDR1 MNHNY, CDR2 SVGAGI (reference sequence). After removal of 1 base from V and 3 bases from J, the junction contained 2 bases not matched to a gene. The length of the CDR3 is 15 residues.

Sequences were obtained from peripheral blood. The receptor was isolated from a human donor in a cohort sampled during active COVID-19. V is TRBV6-6 and J is TRBJ1-5; 8 nucleotides match TRBD1. CDR3 sequence: CASSYLGQANQPQHF. Written as DNA, the CDR3 is TGTGCCAGCAGTTACTTGGGACAGGCCAATCAGCCCCAGCATTTT.